This TCR beta chain is from a study of control samples from healthy donors and cancer patients. The method was immunoSEQ multiplex PCR; TCRdb's version includes in-frame clones alone and lacks a portion of them. The sample lists some 140,000 clones; approximately 89% were seen once. The length of the CDR3 is 13 residues. Trimming took off 2 bases at V and 3 bases at J, with 9 bases between the two ends. CDR1 is SGHKS and CDR2 is YYEKEE in the germline V gene (reference sequence). The receptor comes from a man aged 50 to 60 with head and neck cancer. Sequenced input: PBMCs. The chain uses TRBV5-5 and TRBJ2-7, with D perhaps TRBD2 (5 bases). CDR3: CASSFRDSYEQYF. The CDR3 nucleotides are TGTGCCAGCAGCTTCCGGGATAGCTACGAGCAGTACTTC.